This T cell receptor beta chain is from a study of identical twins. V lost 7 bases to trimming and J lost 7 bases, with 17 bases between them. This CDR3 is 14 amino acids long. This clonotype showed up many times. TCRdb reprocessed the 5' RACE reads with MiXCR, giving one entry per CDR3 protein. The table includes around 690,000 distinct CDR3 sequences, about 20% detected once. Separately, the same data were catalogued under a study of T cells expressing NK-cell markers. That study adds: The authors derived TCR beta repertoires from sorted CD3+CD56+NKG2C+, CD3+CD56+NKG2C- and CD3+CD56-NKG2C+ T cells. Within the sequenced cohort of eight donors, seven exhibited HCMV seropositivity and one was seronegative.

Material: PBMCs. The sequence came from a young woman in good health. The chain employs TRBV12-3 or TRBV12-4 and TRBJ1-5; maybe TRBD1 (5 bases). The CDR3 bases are TGTGCCAGCATCCCGGGGGGGGATAGGCAGCCCCAGCATTTT. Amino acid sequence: CASIPGGDRQPQHF.